This is a list of T cell receptor beta chains from one sample in a study of T cell repertoires in cytomegalovirus infection. TCRdb reanalysed the reads using MiXCR and keeps one entry per CDR3 protein. The table lists hundreds of thousands of distinct CDR3 sequences, 30% to 40% of them singletons. Their cognate antigens are unknown. The material was cultured CD8+ T cells from PBMCs, obtained from culture after CMV antigen stimulation. These receptor sequences come from a human donor in good health (CMV status not recorded). Some clones in this sample may be carry-over from other donors' samples. The CDR3 runs from the conserved cysteine through the conserved F or W. D genes are given only for firm matches. Clone size appears in some rows only: once, few, many, or a class for an expanded clone.

v_call	d_call	j_call	clone_size	cdr3_aa	cdr3_nt
TRBV7-4	.	TRBJ2-1	.	CASSLRSEYYNEQFF	TGTGCCAGCAGCTTACGCTCAGAGTACTACAATGAGCAGTTCTTC
TRBV2	TRBD1	TRBJ1-5	few	CASSIDRQGSNQPQHF	TGTGCCAGCAGTATCGATCGACAGGGTAGCAATCAGCCCCAGCATTTT
TRBV7-6	.	TRBJ2-6	.	CASSFGEPSGANVLTF	TGTGCCAGCAGCTTTGGAGAACCCTCTGGGGCCAACGTCCTGACTTTC
TRBV11-3	TRBD2	TRBJ2-1	few	CASSGTSGGAGDEQFF	TGTGCCAGCAGCGGGACTAGCGGGGGGGCAGGGGATGAGCAGTTCTTC
TRBV7-9	.	TRBJ1-1	many	CASRPSTSSAEAFF	TGTGCCAGCAGACCGTCTACGTCTTCCGCTGAAGCTTTCTTT
TRBV5-1	TRBD1	TRBJ2-3	once	CASSPGTAITDTQYF	TGCGCCAGCAGCCCGGGGACAGCTATCACAGATACGCAGTATTTT
TRBV6-1	TRBD1	TRBJ1-2	few	CASTPRGDRANGYTF	TGTGCCAGCACCCCTAGGGGGGACAGGGCGAATGGCTACACCTTC
TRBV7-2	.	TRBJ2-3	.	CVSSQMDQGPDTQYF	TGTGTCAGCAGCCAGATGGACCAGGGGCCAGATACGCAGTATTTT
TRBV4-1	.	TRBJ1-6	.	CASSQGLADSPLHF	TGCGCCAGCAGCCAAGGCCTGGCGGATTCACCCCTCCACTTT
TRBV5-6	.	TRBJ1-6	.	CASSLSGGSLSPLHF	TGTGCCAGCAGCTTGAGCGGGGGAAGCCTTTCACCCCTCCACTTT
TRBV7-9	.	TRBJ2-3	.	CASSMWASEADTQYF	TGTGCCAGCAGCATGTGGGCCTCAGAGGCAGATACGCAGTATTTT
TRBV19	.	TRBJ2-2	.	CASSILAYTGELFF	TGTGCCAGTAGTATACTAGCATATACCGGGGAGCTGTTTTTT
TRBV12-3/TRBV12-4	TRBD2	TRBJ2-5	.	CVSSPGGKTQYF	TGTGTCAGCAGCCCGGGGGGGAAGACCCAGTACTTC
TRBV20-1	TRBD2	TRBJ2-1	few	CSATPFTSGGSVKQFF	TGCAGTGCTACCCCATTTACTAGCGGGGGCTCCGTAAAGCAGTTCTTC
TRBV19	.	TRBJ1-2	few	CASSIVPASNYGYTF	TGTGCCAGTAGTATTGTGCCAGCCTCTAACTATGGCTACACCTTC
TRBV11-1	.	TRBJ1-1	few	CASSLNSLRDAFF	TGTGCCAGCAGCTTAAATTCGCTACGTGACGCTTTCTTT
TRBV4-1	.	TRBJ1-4	few	CASSPSQTGGYEKLFF	TGCGCCAGCAGCCCCTCCCAAACAGGCGGTTATGAAAAACTGTTTTTT
TRBV12-3/TRBV12-4	.	TRBJ1-5	few	CASRAGLRPQHF	TGTGCCAGCAGGGCGGGGCTGCGGCCCCAGCATTTT
TRBV4-1	TRBD1	TRBJ1-1	.	CASTQGPGQWHSEAFF	TGCGCCAGCACCCAAGGTCCGGGACAGTGGCATAGTGAAGCTTTCTTT
TRBV6-5	TRBD1	TRBJ1-5	.	CASSYFHRTGNLYSNQPQHF	TGTGCCAGCAGTTACTTTCATCGGACAGGGAATCTTTATAGCAATCAGCCCCAGCATTTT
TRBV7-6	.	TRBJ2-7	.	CASSLQGLVGTEQYF	TGTGCCAGCAGCCTACAGGGTTTAGTAGGTACCGAGCAGTACTTC
TRBV6-5	.	TRBJ1-2	.	CASSYDPASYGYTF	TGTGCCAGCAGTTACGACCCAGCGTCTTATGGCTACACCTTC
TRBV12-3/TRBV12-4	TRBD1	TRBJ2-3	few	CASSLRPGQGTDTQYF	TGTGCCAGCAGCCTAAGACCGGGACAGGGAACAGATACGCAGTATTTT
TRBV6-8	.	TRBJ2-2	.	CASSWTEDTGELFF	TGTGCCAGCAGTTGGACAGAAGACACCGGGGAGCTGTTTTTT
TRBV7-8	.	TRBJ1-6	.	CASSLAREYYNSPLHF	TGTGCCAGCAGCTTAGCGAGGGAATACTATAATTCACCCCTCCACTTT
TRBV10-3	TRBD1	TRBJ1-2	.	CAIWDRRNGYTF	TGTGCCATCTGGGACAGACGGAATGGCTACACCTTC
TRBV7-9	TRBD2	TRBJ2-1	medium-sized	CASSSIPGGYYNEQFF	TGTGCCAGCAGCTCTATCCCGGGGGGTTACTACAATGAGCAGTTCTTC
TRBV7-8	TRBD1	TRBJ1-1	few	CASSLAGQPLNTEAFF	TGTGCCAGCAGCTTAGCGGGACAGCCCCTCAACACTGAAGCTTTCTTT
TRBV11-1	TRBD1	TRBJ2-3	many	CASSSPWTGTSTDTQYF	TGTGCCAGCAGCTCCCCGTGGACAGGGACTAGCACAGATACGCAGTATTTT
TRBV11-2	TRBD2	TRBJ2-4	.	CASSPGARGGEDIQYF	TGTGCCAGCAGCCCAGGGGCGCGGGGGGGCGAGGACATTCAGTACTTC
TRBV6-5	TRBD2	TRBJ2-1	.	CASSYSGGTSGGTYNEQFF	TGTGCCAGCAGTTACTCGGGAGGGACTAGCGGGGGGACCTACAATGAGCAGTTCTTC
TRBV7-8	TRBD1	TRBJ2-7	few	CASRPGTGIDEQYF	TGTGCCAGCAGACCCGGGACAGGGATTGACGAGCAGTACTTC
TRBV11-2	TRBD1	TRBJ2-2	.	CASSLGPGQWYTGELFF	TGTGCCAGCAGCTTAGGTCCGGGACAGTGGTACACCGGGGAGCTGTTTTTT
TRBV12-3/TRBV12-4	.	TRBJ2-1	.	CASSFQQAVYNEQFF	TGTGCCAGCAGTTTTCAACAAGCGGTCTACAATGAGCAGTTCTTC
TRBV7-6	.	TRBJ1-2	many	CASSLEGTNYGYTF	TGTGCCAGCAGCTTAGAGGGAACTAACTATGGCTACACCTTC
TRBV6-8	TRBD1	TRBJ1-1	few	CASSYRTGVRNTEAFF	TGTGCCAGCAGTTACCGGACAGGGGTAAGGAACACTGAAGCTTTCTTT
TRBV27	TRBD2	TRBJ2-1	.	CASTISAGGYNEQFF	TGTGCCAGCACCATTAGCGCGGGGGGCTACAATGAGCAGTTCTTC
TRBV6-6	.	TRBJ2-5	.	CASSDRPYQETQYF	TGTGCCAGCAGTGATAGGCCCTACCAAGAGACCCAGTACTTC
TRBV10-3	.	TRBJ1-1	.	CASNMGGGDTEAFF	TGTGCCTCAAACATGGGGGGTGGGGACACTGAAGCTTTCTTT
TRBV11-2	TRBD2	TRBJ2-1	few	CASSLVGTSGGYEQFF	TGTGCCAGCAGCTTAGTTGGGACTAGCGGGGGCTATGAGCAGTTCTTC
TRBV5-5	TRBD2	TRBJ2-1	few	CASSLYVAGNEQFF	TGTGCCAGCAGCTTGTACGTAGCGGGCAATGAGCAGTTCTTC
TRBV28	.	TRBJ2-2	.	CASSPVGGLNTGELFF	TGTGCCAGCAGTCCCGTCGGTGGGCTGAACACCGGGGAGCTGTTTTTT
TRBV12-5	TRBD1	TRBJ1-5	.	CASGLGTGGNQPQHF	TGTGCTAGTGGTTTGGGGACAGGTGGCAATCAGCCCCAGCATTTT